This entry lists 17 T cell receptor beta chains sequenced from one sample in a study of neurological immune-mediated disorders. TCRdb ran MiXCR on the 5' RACE reads and lists one entry per CDR3 protein. Here the sample spans around 30,000 distinct CDR3 sequences, about 1.6% being singletons. Sequenced: PBMCs. The origin of the receptors is a woman aged 25 to 39 with multiple sclerosis.

This clonotype was seen ten or more times. This chain links TRBV7-2 with TRBJ1-2, with D maybe TRBD1 (5 bases). The CDR3 is 13 residues long. V lost 8 bases and J 4 bases, leaving 14 bases between the germline ends. The germline V gene has CDR1 SGHTA and CDR2 FQGNSA. The CDR3 coding sequence is TGTGCCAGCTCCGGGCGGGGGACCTATGGCTACACCTTC. Encoded protein: CASSGRGTYGYTF.

This clonotype was recorded many times. CDR3 bases: TGTGCCAGCAGAAGAGGGGGGGGGAACCAAGAGACCCAGTACTTC. It yields the protein CASRRGGGNQETQYF. This chain joins TRBV6-2 or TRBV6-3 and TRBJ2-5; a weak D match, TRBD2 (7 bases). Germline values: CDR1 MNHEY, CDR2 SVGEGT. V shed 6 bases and J shed 0 bases, with 14 bases lying between them. The CDR3 runs to 15 residues.

The table lists this clonotype with many counts. The chain recombines TRBV3-1 with TRBJ1-1; a weak D match, TRBD1 (5 bases). Germline assignment: CDR1 LGHDT and CDR2 YNNKEL (reference sequence). V was pared by 5 bases and J by 7 bases, with 17 bases between. The CDR3 has 14 amino acids. The CDR3 DNA reads as TGTGCCAGCAGCAAAAGTGGCGTCGGGGGTGAAGCTTTCTTT. Translated, it gives CASSKSGVGGEAFF.

This clonotype has ten or more counts. The chain couples TRBV5-1 to TRBJ1-1; no clear D gene. V was trimmed by 0 bases and J by 3 bases, leaving 12 bases between them. The CDR3 sequence is 15 residues long. Germline values: CDR1 SGHRS, CDR2 YFSETQ. In DNA form, the CDR3 reads TGCGCCAGCAGCTTGGCCCATTTCGGTGACACTGAAGCTTTCTTT. Translated, it gives CASSLAHFGDTEAFF.

This clonotype was recorded many times. This chain uses TRBV6-1 with TRBJ2-5, with D possibly being TRBD2 (6 bases). CDR3 length: 15 residues. V lost 6 bases to trimming and J lost 3 bases, with 17 bases between them. Germline CDR1 and CDR2: MNHNS and SASEGT. The CDR3 loop is CASSSTAAGKETQYF. CDR3 sequence (DNA): TGTGCCAGCAGCTCAACGGCCGCGGGGAAAGAGACCCAGTACTTC.

A few counts support this clonotype. This chain uses TRBV7-2 with TRBJ2-2, with 8 bases that match TRBD2. The junction had 7 bases not matched to a gene; V was cut back by 5 bases and J by 5 bases. This CDR3 comprises 15 residues. CDR1 is SGHTA, CDR2 FQGNSA, per germline. The CDR3 nucleotides are TGTGCCAGCAGCGCCAGCGGGGGCCTGACCGGGGAGCTGTTTTTT. Translated, it gives CASSASGGLTGELFF.

Many counts were recorded for this clonotype. The chain carries TRBV5-5 and TRBJ2-3; D is possibly TRBD2 (5 bases). The CDR3 loop spans 14 amino acids. V lost 7 bases and J lost 0, with 12 bases in between. The V gene's germline CDR1 is SGHKS and CDR2 YYEKEE (reference sequence). DNA for the CDR3: TGTGCCAGCGGCCGACTACTCAGCACAGATACGCAGTATTTT. Encoded protein: CASGRLLSTDTQYF.

There are many counts of this clonotype. The chain combines TRBV12-3 or TRBV12-4 with TRBJ2-7; D ambiguous. This CDR3 comprises 12 residues. Trimming removed 4 bases at V and 3 bases at J, with 7 bases between. The CDR3 sequence is CASSWSGYEQYF. Written as DNA, the CDR3 is TGTGCCAGCAGTTGGTCGGGCTACGAGCAGTACTTC.

This clonotype was observed a few times. The conserved closing phenylalanine or tryptophan is absent in this CDR3, likely reflecting a read error. The chain couples TRBV5-1 to TRBJ1-2, with D possibly TRBD1 on 6 matching bases. The CDR3 is 12 residues long. The germline gives CDR1 SGHRS, CDR2 YFSETQ. Trimming pared 4 bases from V and 8 bases from J, leaving 12 bases between. The DNA of the CDR3 is TGCGCCAGCAGCCTGACAGGTATCGGCTACACCTGC. This translates into CASSLTGIGYTC.

The table lists this clonotype with many counts. The chain couples TRBV12-3 or TRBV12-4 to TRBJ1-1; D call uncertain. The CDR3 has 17 residues. Between the trimmed V and J ends, which lost 6 bases and 0 bases, there was a span of 20 bases. In nucleotides, the CDR3 is TGTGCCAGCAGACCTGCAGGAAAAACCTTCATGAACACTGAAGCTTTCTTT. Amino acid sequence: CASRPAGKTFMNTEAFF.

This clonotype appeared many times. The V and J genes are TRBV7-9 and TRBJ2-5; the D is unclear. The germline gives CDR1 SEHNR, CDR2 FQNEAQ (reference sequence). CDR3 length: 15 amino acids. The V end was cut by 3 bases, the J end by 3 bases, with 14 bases between. CDR3 protein: CASSLAVRFEETQYF. The CDR3 DNA sequence: TGTGCCAGCAGCTTGGCAGTGCGCTTCGAAGAGACCCAGTACTTC. Supplemented by reference TRBV7-9 and TRBJ2-5, the full variable domain reads DTGVSQNPRHKITKRGQNVTFRCDPISEHNRLYWYRQTLGQGPEFLTYFQNEAQLEKSRLLSDRFSAERPKGSFSTLEIQRTEQGDSAMYLCASSLAVRFEETQYFGPGTRLLVL.

In its sample, this clonotype was seen many times. The J gene is TRBJ2-7, the V gene TRBV6-5, with 7 positions matching TRBD2. CDR3 length: 13 residues. The junction had 4 bases not matched to a gene; V was cut back by 2 bases and J by 6 bases. CDR1 is MNHEY, CDR2 SVGAGI, per germline. For the CDR3, the DNA is TGTGCCAGCAGTTACCAAGCGGGGTCCGAGCAGTACTTC. Translated, it gives CASSYQAGSEQYF.

The table lists this clonotype with many counts. The rearrangement uses TRBV4-3 and TRBJ2-5; TRBD2 aligns across 8 bases. This CDR3 comprises 16 residues. After removal of 0 bases from V and 1 base from J, the junction contained 4 bases not matched to a gene. Germline CDR1 and CDR2: LGHNA and YSLEER. The CDR3 coding sequence is TGCGCCAGCAGCCAAGAGGCGCGGGGGGTCCAAGAGACCCAGTACTTC. This gives the protein CASSQEARGVQETQYF.

In this sample, this clonotype turned up many times. The chain employs TRBV20-1 and TRBJ2-7, with D maybe TRBD2 (7 bases). Germline loops: CDR1 DFQATT, CDR2 SNEGSKA (reference sequence). The CDR3 runs 18 residues. Trimming removed 0 bases at V and 2 bases at J, with 23 bases between. The CDR3 reads CSAREGGQRARPTYEQYF. The CDR3 DNA is TGCAGTGCTAGAGAGGGGGGGCAGAGGGCCCGCCCCACCTACGAGCAGTACTTC.

The V call is TRBV5-5, the J call TRBJ2-7, with 7 bases fitting TRBD1. CDR1 is SGHKS and CDR2 is YYEKEE in the germline V gene (reference sequence). The trim removed 2 bases at V and 4 bases at J, leaving 6 bases unmatched. The CDR3 sequence is 14 residues long. The CDR3 here is CASSFGTELYEQYF. CDR3 in DNA: TGTGCCAGCAGCTTCGGGACAGAGTTATACGAGCAGTACTTC.

The V gene is TRBV12-3 or TRBV12-4, the J gene TRBJ1-1; 7 nucleotides match TRBD1. The CDR3 sequence is 14 residues long. V was pared by 7 bases and J by 11 bases, with 16 bases of the junction left unmatched. CDR3 residues: CASTLDSRGNRAFF. The CDR3 region has the DNA TGTGCCAGCACCCTTGATTCCAGGGGGAATAGGGCTTTCTTT.

This clonotype was seen repeatedly, ten times or more. The rearrangement uses TRBV15 and TRBJ1-5; D gene uncertain. V dropped 0 bases and J dropped 3 bases, with 9 bases sitting between them. This CDR3 is built from 15 residues. Germline V gene lookup returns CDR1 LNHNV and CDR2 YYDKDF (reference sequence). The CDR3 region has the DNA TGTGCCACCAGCAGAGAGGAAGGGATCAATCAGCCCCAGCATTTT. Amino acid sequence: CATSREEGINQPQHF.